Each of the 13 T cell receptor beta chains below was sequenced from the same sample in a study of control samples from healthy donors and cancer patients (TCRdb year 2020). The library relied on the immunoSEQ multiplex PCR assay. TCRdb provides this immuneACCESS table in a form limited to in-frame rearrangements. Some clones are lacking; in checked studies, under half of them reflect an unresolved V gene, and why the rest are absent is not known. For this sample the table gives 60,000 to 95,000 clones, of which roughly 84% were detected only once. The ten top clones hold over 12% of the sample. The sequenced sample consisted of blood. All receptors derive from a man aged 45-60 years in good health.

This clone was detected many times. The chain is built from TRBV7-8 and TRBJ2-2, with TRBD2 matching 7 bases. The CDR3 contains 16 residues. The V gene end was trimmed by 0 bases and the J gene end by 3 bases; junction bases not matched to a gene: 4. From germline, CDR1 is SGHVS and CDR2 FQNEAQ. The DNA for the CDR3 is TGTGCCAGCAGCTTAGCGTCTAGCGGATACACCGGGGAGCTGTTTTTT. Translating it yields CASSLASSGYTGELFF.

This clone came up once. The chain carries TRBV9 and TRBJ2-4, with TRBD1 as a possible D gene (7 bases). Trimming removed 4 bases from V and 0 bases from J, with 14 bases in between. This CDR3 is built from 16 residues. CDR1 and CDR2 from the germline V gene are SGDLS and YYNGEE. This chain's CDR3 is CASSPRQGLAKNIQYF. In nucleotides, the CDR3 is TGTGCCAGCAGCCCCCGACAGGGACTAGCCAAAAACATTCAGTACTTC.

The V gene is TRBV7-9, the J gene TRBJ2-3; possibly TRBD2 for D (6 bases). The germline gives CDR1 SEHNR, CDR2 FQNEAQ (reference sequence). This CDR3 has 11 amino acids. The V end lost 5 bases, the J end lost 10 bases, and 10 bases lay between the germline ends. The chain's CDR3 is CASSLGGAQYF. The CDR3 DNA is TGTGCCAGCAGCCTGGGAGGTGCGCAGTATTTT. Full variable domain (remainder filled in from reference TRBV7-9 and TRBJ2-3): DTGVSQNPRHKITKRGQNVTFRCDPISEHNRLYWYRQTLGQGPEFLTYFQNEAQLEKSRLLSDRFSAERPKGSFSTLEIQRTEQGDSAMYLCASSLGGAQYFGPGTRLTVL.

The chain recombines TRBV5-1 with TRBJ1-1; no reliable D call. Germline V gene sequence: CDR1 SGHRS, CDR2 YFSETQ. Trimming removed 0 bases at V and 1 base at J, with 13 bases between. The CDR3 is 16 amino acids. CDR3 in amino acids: CASSLDGSVGNTEAFF. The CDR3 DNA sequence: TGCGCCAGCAGCTTGGATGGTTCAGTGGGGAACACTGAAGCTTTCTTT. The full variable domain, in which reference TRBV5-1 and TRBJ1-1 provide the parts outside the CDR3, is KAGVTQTPRYLIKTRGQQVTLSCSPISGHRSVSWYQQTPGQGLQFLFEYFSETQRNKGNFPGRFSGRQFSNSRSEMNVSTLELGDSALYLCASSLDGSVGNTEAFFGQGTRLTVV.

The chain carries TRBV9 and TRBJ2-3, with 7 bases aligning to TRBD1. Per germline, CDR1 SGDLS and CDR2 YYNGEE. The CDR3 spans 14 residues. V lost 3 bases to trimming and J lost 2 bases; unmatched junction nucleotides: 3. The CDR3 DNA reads TGTGCCAGCAGCGCGGGACAGTCCACAGATACGCAGTATTTT. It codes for CASSAGQSTDTQYF.

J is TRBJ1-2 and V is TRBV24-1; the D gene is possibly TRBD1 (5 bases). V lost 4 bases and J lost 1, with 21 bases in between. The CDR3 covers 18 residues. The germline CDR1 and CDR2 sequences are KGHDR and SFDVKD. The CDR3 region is CATSDRHQFGGNNYGYTF. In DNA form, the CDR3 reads TGTGCCACCAGTGACCGCCACCAATTTGGGGGTAATAACTATGGCTACACCTTC.

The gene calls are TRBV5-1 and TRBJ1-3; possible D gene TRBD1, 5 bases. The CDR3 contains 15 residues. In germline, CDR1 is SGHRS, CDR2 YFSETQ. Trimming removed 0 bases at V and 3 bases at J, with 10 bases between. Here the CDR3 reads CASSLVPGSGNTIYF. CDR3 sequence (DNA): TGCGCCAGCAGCTTGGTACCAGGGAGTGGAAACACCATATATTTT.

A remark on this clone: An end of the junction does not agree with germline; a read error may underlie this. The CDR3 reads CSARDQHRTNF. In DNA, the CDR3 is TGCAGTGCTAGAGATCAGCACAGGACCAACTTC. The chain links TRBV20-1 to TRBJ2-7; D might be TRBD1 (5 bases). Germline V gene data show CDR1 as DFQATT and CDR2 as SNEGSKA (reference sequence). CDR3 length: 11 amino acids.

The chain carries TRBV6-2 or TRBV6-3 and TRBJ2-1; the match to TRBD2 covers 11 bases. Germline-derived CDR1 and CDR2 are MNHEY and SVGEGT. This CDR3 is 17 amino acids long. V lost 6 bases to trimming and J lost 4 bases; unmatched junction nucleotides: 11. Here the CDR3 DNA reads TGTGCCAGCAGCCCTTTGGGGCTAGCGGGAGGATACAATGAGCAGTTCTTC. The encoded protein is CASSPLGLAGGYNEQFF.

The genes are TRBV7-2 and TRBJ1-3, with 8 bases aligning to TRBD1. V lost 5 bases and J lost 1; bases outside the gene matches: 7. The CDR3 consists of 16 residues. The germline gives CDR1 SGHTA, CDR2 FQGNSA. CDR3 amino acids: CASSMDRAGSGNTIYF. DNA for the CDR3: TGTGCCAGCAGCATGGACAGGGCTGGATCTGGAAACACCATATATTTT.

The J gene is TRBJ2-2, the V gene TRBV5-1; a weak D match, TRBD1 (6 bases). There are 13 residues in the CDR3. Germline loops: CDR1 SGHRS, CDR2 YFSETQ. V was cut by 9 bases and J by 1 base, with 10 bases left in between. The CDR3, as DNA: TGCGCCACCCAGACAGGGAACACCGGGGAGCTGTTTTTT. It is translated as CATQTGNTGELFF.

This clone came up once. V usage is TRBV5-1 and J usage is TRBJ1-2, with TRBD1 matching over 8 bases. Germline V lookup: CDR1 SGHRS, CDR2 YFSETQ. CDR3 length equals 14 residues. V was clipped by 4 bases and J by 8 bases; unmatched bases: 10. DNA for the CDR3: TGCGCCAGCAGCCCGTCGACAGGGGAGGAAGGCTACACCTTC. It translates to CASSPSTGEEGYTF. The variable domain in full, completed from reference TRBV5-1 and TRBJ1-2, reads KAGVTQTPRYLIKTRGQQVTLSCSPISGHRSVSWYQQTPGQGLQFLFEYFSETQRNKGNFPGRFSGRQFSNSRSEMNVSTLELGDSALYLCASSPSTGEEGYTFGSGTRLTVV.

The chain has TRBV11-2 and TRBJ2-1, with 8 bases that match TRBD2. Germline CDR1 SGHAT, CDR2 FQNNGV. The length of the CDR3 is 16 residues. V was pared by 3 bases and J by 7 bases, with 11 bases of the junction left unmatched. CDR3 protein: CASSFQAGDVYNEQFF. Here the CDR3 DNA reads TGTGCCAGCAGCTTTCAAGCGGGAGATGTTTATAATGAGCAGTTCTTC.